This T cell receptor beta chain was sequenced for a study of T cell changes during pregnancy in multiple sclerosis. Trimming shortened V by 6 bases and J by 0 bases, and 9 bases separated the two germline ends. This CDR3 region has 14 residues. Germline lookup yields CDR1 ENHRY and CDR2 SYGVKD. TCRdb's copy holds only in-frame clones and misses some; the assay was immunoSEQ multiplex PCR. The sample has over 80,000 clones, about 94% seen once. The sequences come from peripheral blood, collected in the third trimester of pregnancy. The rearrangement links TRBV10-3 to TRBJ1-3; D is perhaps TRBD1 (5 bases). The TCR comes from a female donor in good health, enrolled as a control in a pregnancy study. DNA of the CDR3: TGTGCCATCAGCGGGACTACCTCTGGAAACACCATATATTTT. The encoded protein is CAISGTTSGNTIYF.